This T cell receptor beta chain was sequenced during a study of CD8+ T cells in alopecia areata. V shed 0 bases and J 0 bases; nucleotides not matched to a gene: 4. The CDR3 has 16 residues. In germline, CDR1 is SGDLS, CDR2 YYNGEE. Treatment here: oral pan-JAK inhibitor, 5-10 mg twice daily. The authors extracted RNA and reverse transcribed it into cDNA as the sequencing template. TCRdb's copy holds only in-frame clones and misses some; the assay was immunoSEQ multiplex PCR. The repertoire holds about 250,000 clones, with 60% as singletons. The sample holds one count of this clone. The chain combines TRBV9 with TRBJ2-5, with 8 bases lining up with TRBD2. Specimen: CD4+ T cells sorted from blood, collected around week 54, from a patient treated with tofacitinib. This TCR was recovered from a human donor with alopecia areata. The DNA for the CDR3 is TGTGCCAGCAGCGTAGGAGCGGGGGAGTACCAAGAGACCCAGTACTTC. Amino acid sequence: CASSVGAGEYQETQYF.